The rows below give T cell receptor beta chains drawn from one sample of a study of blood T cell repertoires in COVID-19. Only in-frame clones appear in the TCRdb table, and some are missing; sequencing was by immunoSEQ multiplex PCR. The sample has 80,000 to 130,000 clones, roughly 90% seen once. Material: peripheral blood. The receptor set was obtained from a man aged 70-80 years with acute or convalescent COVID-19. Both conserved end residues are part of each CDR3. The D gene is left open where the match is weak. Where a row states a size, it is once, few, many or the class of an expanded clone; other rows omit it.

-,TRBV7-9,TRBD2,TRBJ2-7,TGTGCCAGCAGCTTAGCGTTGGGGAGGGGCGAGCAGTACTTC,CASSLALGRGEQYF
-,TRBV5-1,TRBD1,TRBJ1-4,TGCGCCAGCAGCCGGGGACAGGCCGGAATTGAAAAACTGTTTTTT,CASSRGQAGIEKLFF
-,TRBV3-1/TRBV3-2,TRBD2,TRBJ2-1,TGTGCCAGCAGCCCCCCATACGGACCTCGGGGGGATGAGCAGTTCTTC,CASSPPYGPRGDEQFF
-,TRBV7-9,-,TRBJ2-3,TGTGCCAGCAGCTTCCCACTAGTGATAGATACGCAGTATTTT,CASSFPLVIDTQYF
-,TRBV5-8,-,TRBJ1-1,TGTGCCAGCCGTAAAGGGGGATGGAACACTGAAGCTTTCTTT,CASRKGGWNTEAFF
few,TRBV6-5,-,TRBJ1-5,TGTGCCAGCAGTTCACCGGGAGGGCCCCAGCATTTT,CASSSPGGPQHF
-,TRBV6-2/TRBV6-3,-,TRBJ2-7,TGTGCCAGCAGTTCACAGCTAGCAAGCTACGAGCAGTACTTC,CASSSQLASYEQYF
-,TRBV7-3,TRBD2,TRBJ2-2,TGTGCCAGCAGCGCCACTAGCGGGAGGGAGCTGTTTTTT,CASSATSGRELFF
-,TRBV3-1/TRBV3-2,TRBD1,TRBJ1-1,TGTGCCAGCAGCCGGACAGGAACTGAAGCTTTCTTT,CASSRTGTEAFF
-,TRBV19,-,TRBJ2-6,TGTGCCAGTAGTAAACGGACAGACGTTTCTGGGGCCAACGTCCTGACTTTC,CASSKRTDVSGANVLTF
once,TRBV28,TRBD2,TRBJ2-4,TGTGCCAGCAGTTCAAACGGACTAGCGGGGTTAGCCAAAAACATTCAGTACTTC,CASSSNGLAGLAKNIQYF
-,TRBV13,TRBD1,TRBJ1-5,TGTGCCAGCAGCTCGGGACAGGGCGGCAATCAGCCCCAGCATTTT,CASSSGQGGNQPQHF
-,TRBV6-2/TRBV6-3,TRBD2,TRBJ2-3,TGTGCCAGCAGTTACGGGACTAGCGGGCCTCTTGATACGCAGTATTTT,CASSYGTSGPLDTQYF
-,TRBV5-1,-,TRBJ2-2,TGCGCCAGCAGCTTGGCAGGGTTGCCCGGGGAGCTGTTTTTT,CASSLAGLPGELFF
-,TRBV5-8,TRBD1,TRBJ1-4,TGTGCCAGCAGCCGGGACAGGGGAGAAAAACTGTTTTTT,CASSRDRGEKLFF
-,TRBV15,-,TRBJ1-2,TGTGCCACCAGCAGAGCAGGGAATGGAGGCTACACCTTC,CATSRAGNGGYTF
-,TRBV4-1,TRBD1,TRBJ2-7,TGCGCCAGCAGCCAAGTTGGGACAGGGCCCTACGAGCAGTACTTC,CASSQVGTGPYEQYF
-,TRBV19,-,TRBJ1-6,TGTGCTGCTGCGGGGTATAATTCACCCCTCCACTTT,CAAAGYNSPLHF
-,TRBV6-6,-,TRBJ2-3,TGTGCCAGCAGTCCAAGGACAGCCGGATACGTTCTCCCCACAGATACGCAGTATTTT,CASSPRTAGYVLPTDTQYF
-,TRBV15,-,TRBJ2-1,TGTGCCACCAGCCTAGACGGGGTCTACAATGAGCAGTTCTTC,CATSLDGVYNEQFF
-,TRBV4-2,TRBD1,TRBJ1-1,TGTGCCAGCAGCCAAGCGGGGACAGGGGGAACTGAAGCTTTCTTT,CASSQAGTGGTEAFF
-,TRBV6-2/TRBV6-3,TRBD1,TRBJ1-2,TGTGCCAGCATCCCAGACCTGATCGGGACAGCTGGGGGCTACACCTTC,CASIPDLIGTAGGYTF
once,TRBV27,-,TRBJ2-7,TGTGCCAGCAGTTTAACCCAGGGCTACGAGCAGTACTTC,CASSLTQGYEQYF
-,TRBV3-1/TRBV3-2,-,TRBJ1-2,TGTGCCAGCAGCCAAGTTTTTGGTCAGGGTTTGGGCTACACCTTC,CASSQVFGQGLGYTF
-,TRBV12-1,-,TRBJ2-7,TGTGCCAGCAGCTGGCGGACTTACTCCTACGAGCAGTACTTC,CASSWRTYSYEQYF
-,TRBV3-1/TRBV3-2,-,TRBJ1-2,TGTGCCAGCAGCCAAGGTGCTGGGGCGCACTATGGCTACACCTTC,CASSQGAGAHYGYTF
-,TRBV3-1/TRBV3-2,-,TRBJ1-3,TGTGCCAGCAGCCTCGGTACCCACTCTGGAAACACCATATATTTT,CASSLGTHSGNTIYF
-,TRBV5-4,TRBD2,TRBJ2-2,TGTGCCAGCGGGCCGGGACTAGCGGGAACCGGGGAGCTGTTTTTT,CASGPGLAGTGELFF
-,TRBV19,TRBD2,TRBJ2-1,TGTGCCAGTAGTGGGCCGGGACTAGCCTCAAATGAGCAGTTCTTC,CASSGPGLASNEQFF
once,TRBV7-9,TRBD1,TRBJ1-5,TGTGCCAGCAGCGGGACAGGGAATAGCAATCAGCCCCAGCATTTT,CASSGTGNSNQPQHF
-,TRBV4-2,TRBD2,TRBJ2-1,TGTGCCAGCAGCCAAGAGGAAGGACTAGCGGACTACAATGAGCAGTTCTTC,CASSQEEGLADYNEQFF
-,TRBV11-1,-,TRBJ2-6,TGTGCCAGCAGCAACACTGGGGCCAACGTCCTGACTTTC,CASSNTGANVLTF
-,TRBV11-2,-,TRBJ1-1,TGTGCCAGCAGCTTCCATAACACTGAAGCTTTCTTT,CASSFHNTEAFF
-,TRBV5-1,-,TRBJ2-7,TGCGCCAGCAGCCCGGGGGGCCGCGGGGTCGACGAGCAGTACTTC,CASSPGGRGVDEQYF
-,TRBV27,-,TRBJ1-2,TGTGCCAGCAGTTTTTACGGACAGAAGAATGGCTACACCTTC,CASSFYGQKNGYTF
-,TRBV28,-,TRBJ1-5,TGTGCCAGCAGCCTCAATCAGCCCCAGCATTTT,CASSLNQPQHF
-,TRBV30,-,TRBJ1-1,TGTGCCTGGATAGTCGGGTGGGGGGAATTGAACACTGAAGCTTTCTTT,CAWIVGWGELNTEAFF
-,TRBV3-1/TRBV3-2,-,TRBJ1-3,TGTGCCAGCAGCCAACACAGGACTAACTCTGGAAACACCATATATTTT,CASSQHRTNSGNTIYF
-,TRBV2,TRBD1,TRBJ1-6,TGTGCCAGCAGTGTGACGCCAGGGGGCGATTCACCCCTCCACTTT,CASSVTPGGDSPLHF
-,TRBV24-1,TRBD2,TRBJ2-1,TGTGCCACCAGTGAGGGGGGGTCCGCGGTGAGGCTCAATGAGCAGTTCTTC,CATSEGGSAVRLNEQFF
-,TRBV18,-,TRBJ2-7,TGTGCCAGCTCACGCGACAGGCTCCTTTACGAGCAGTACTTC,CASSRDRLLYEQYF
-,TRBV28,TRBD1,TRBJ2-7,TGTGCCAGCTGGGGACAGGGGGTTCGAGAGCAGTACTTC,CASWGQGVREQYF
-,TRBV21-1,-,TRBJ2-4,TGTGCCAGCCCAAAAAACATTCAGTACTTC,CASPKNIQYF
-,TRBV9,TRBD2,TRBJ2-3,TGTGCCAGCAGCGAGCTAGCGGCACCACGTACGCAGTATTTT,CASSELAAPRTQYF
once,TRBV30,-,TRBJ1-2,TGTGCCTGGAGTGGCGGGGCAGGCTATGGCTACACCTTC,CAWSGGAGYGYTF
-,TRBV2,TRBD1,TRBJ2-7,TGTGCCAGCACCGAAGGGGACAGGAGTTACGAGCAGTACTTC,CASTEGDRSYEQYF